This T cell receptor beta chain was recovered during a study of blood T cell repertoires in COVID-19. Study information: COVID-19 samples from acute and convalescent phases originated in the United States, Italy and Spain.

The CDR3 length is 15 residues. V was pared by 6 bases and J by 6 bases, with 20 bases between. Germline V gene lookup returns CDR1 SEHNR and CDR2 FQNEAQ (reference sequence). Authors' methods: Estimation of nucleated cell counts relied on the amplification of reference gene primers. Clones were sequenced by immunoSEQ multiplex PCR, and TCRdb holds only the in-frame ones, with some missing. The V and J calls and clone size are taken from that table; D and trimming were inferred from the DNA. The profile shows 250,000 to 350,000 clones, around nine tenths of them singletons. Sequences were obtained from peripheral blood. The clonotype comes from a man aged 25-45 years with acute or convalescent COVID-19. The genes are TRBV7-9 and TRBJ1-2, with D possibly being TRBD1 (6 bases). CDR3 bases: TGTGCCAGCAGAAATAAAGGGGGAAGCTCCAATGGCTACACCTTC. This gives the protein CASRNKGGSSNGYTF.